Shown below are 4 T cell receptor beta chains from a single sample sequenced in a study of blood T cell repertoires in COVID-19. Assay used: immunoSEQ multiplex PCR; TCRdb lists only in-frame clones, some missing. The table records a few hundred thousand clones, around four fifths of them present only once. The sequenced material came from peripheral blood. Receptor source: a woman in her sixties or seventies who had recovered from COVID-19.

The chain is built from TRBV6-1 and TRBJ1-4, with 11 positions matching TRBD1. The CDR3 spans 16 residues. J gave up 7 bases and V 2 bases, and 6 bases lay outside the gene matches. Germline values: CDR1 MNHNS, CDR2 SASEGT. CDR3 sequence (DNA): TGTGCCAGCAGTGAAAGGACAGGGGGCGAAGGTGAAAAACTGTTTTTT. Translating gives CASSERTGGEGEKLFF.

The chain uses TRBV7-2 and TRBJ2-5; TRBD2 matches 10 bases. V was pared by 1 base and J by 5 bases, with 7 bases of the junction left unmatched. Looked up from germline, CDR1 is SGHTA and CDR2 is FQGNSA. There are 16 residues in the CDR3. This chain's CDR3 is CASSLGYSGGAETQYF. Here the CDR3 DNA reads TGTGCCAGCAGCTTAGGTTACAGCGGGGGGGCGGAGACCCAGTACTTC.

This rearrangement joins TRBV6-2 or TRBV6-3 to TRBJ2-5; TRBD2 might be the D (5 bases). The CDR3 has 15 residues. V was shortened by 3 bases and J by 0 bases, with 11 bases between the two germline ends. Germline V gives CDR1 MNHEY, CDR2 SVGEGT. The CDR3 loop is CASSYGGRDQETQYF. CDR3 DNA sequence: TGTGCCAGCAGTTATGGAGGTCGAGACCAAGAGACCCAGTACTTC.

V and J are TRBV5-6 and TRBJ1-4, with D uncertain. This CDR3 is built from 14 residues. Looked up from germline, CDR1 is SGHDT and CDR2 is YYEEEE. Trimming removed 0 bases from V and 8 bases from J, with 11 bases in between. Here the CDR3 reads CASSLGHLAEKLFF. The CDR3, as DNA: TGTGCCAGCAGCTTGGGACATCTGGCCGAAAAACTGTTTTTT.